These 2 T cell receptor beta chains share one sample of origin, sequenced in a study of identical twins. TCRdb called the 5' RACE reads again in MiXCR, with one record for every CDR3 protein. This sample has roughly 250,000 distinct CDR3 sequences; roughly 7% occur once, and the top ten carry roughly 3.4%. This sample was also put to use in a study of yellow fever vaccine responses in identical twins.

Material for sequencing was memory (CD45RO+) T cells sorted from blood. Every receptor here comes from a young woman in good health.

The rearrangement joins TRBV18 to TRBJ2-6; D may be TRBD2 (5 bases). The ends were cut back, 8 bases at V and 0 bases at J, with 14 bases in the middle. The CDR3 totals 16 residues. Per the germline V gene, CDR1 is KGHSH and CDR2 is LQKENI. The CDR3 region has the DNA TGTGCCAGCAATCAGGACCGGGGCTCTGGGGCCAACGTCCTGACTTTC. Translation gives CASNQDRGSGANVLTF.

This clonotype was observed at least ten times. This rearrangement joins TRBV3-1 to TRBJ1-2; the match to TRBD1 covers 8 bases. This CDR3 region has 15 residues. With 3 bases clipped from V and 7 bases from J, the junction kept 10 bases outside the gene matches. CDR1 LGHDT and CDR2 YNNKEL come from the germline V gene (reference sequence). The CDR3 DNA sequence: TGTGCCAGCAGCCATCCCGGACAGGGAAGGGGTGGCTACACCTTC. Amino acids: CASSHPGQGRGGYTF.